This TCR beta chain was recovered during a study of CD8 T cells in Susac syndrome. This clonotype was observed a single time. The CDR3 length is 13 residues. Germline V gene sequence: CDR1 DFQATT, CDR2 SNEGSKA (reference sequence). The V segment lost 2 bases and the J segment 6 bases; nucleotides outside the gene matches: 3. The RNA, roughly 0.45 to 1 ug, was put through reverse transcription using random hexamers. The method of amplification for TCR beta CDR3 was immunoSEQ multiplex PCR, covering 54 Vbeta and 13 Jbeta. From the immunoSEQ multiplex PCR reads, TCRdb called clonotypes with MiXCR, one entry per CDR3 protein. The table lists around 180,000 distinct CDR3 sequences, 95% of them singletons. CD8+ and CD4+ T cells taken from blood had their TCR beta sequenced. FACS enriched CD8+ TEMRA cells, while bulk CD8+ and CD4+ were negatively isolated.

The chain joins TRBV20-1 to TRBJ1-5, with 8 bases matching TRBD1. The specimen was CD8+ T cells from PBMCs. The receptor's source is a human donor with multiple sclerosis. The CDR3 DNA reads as TGCAGTGCTAGACAGGGGGCCGGTCAGCCCCAGCATTTT. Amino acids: CSARQGAGQPQHF.